The 6 T cell receptor beta chains presented below share a single source sample, sequenced in a study of OX40 agonist ivuxolimab in advanced cancers. The repertoire was sequenced with immunoSEQ multiplex PCR; TCRdb's copy has only in-frame clones and lacks some. This sample has tens of thousands of clones; approximately 80% occur once, and the top ten carry around 32%. The source was CD4+ or CD8+ T cells sorted from blood, collected in a trial of the OX40 agonist ivuxolimab. These receptors originate from an adult with an advanced solid tumor such as melanoma, head and neck, liver or kidney cancer.

This clone was detected once. This sequence joins TRBV19 and TRBJ2-1, with 10 bases fitting TRBD1. After removal of 0 bases from V and 3 bases from J, the junction contained 8 bases not matched to a gene. CDR3 length: 18 amino acids. Germline loops: CDR1 LNHDA, CDR2 SQIVND (reference sequence). The CDR3 reads CASSIDRQGAIGYNEQFF. The CDR3 region has the DNA TGTGCCAGTAGTATAGATCGACAGGGGGCGATTGGCTACAATGAGCAGTTCTTC.

This chain connects TRBV5-1 to TRBJ2-7; no clear D. From germline, CDR1 is SGHRS and CDR2 YFSETQ. Trimming removed 3 bases at V and 1 base at J, with 11 bases between. This CDR3 is 14 amino acids long. Here the CDR3 reads CASSSSVGSYEQYF. The DNA of the CDR3 is TGCGCCAGCAGCTCCTCGGTAGGGTCCTACGAGCAGTACTTC.

This clone was seen a handful of times. The chain joins TRBV5-1 to TRBJ1-2; D gene uncertain. Deletions cut 0 bases from V and 6 bases from J, with 12 bases between. This CDR3 has 14 residues. Germline V lookup: CDR1 SGHRS, CDR2 YFSETQ. The CDR3 loop reads CASSLAYPGDGYTF. CDR3 nucleotide sequence: TGCGCCAGCAGCTTGGCCTATCCTGGGGATGGCTACACCTTC.

The V and J genes are TRBV30 and TRBJ1-1; D is unclear. Trimming removed 0 bases at V and 4 bases at J, with 9 bases between. The CDR3 has 13 residues. Germline CDR1 reads GTSNPN; CDR2 reads SVGIG (reference sequence). CDR3 in DNA: TGTGCCTGGAGTGTAAGTAGGGTCACTGAAGCTTTCTTT. Protein sequence: CAWSVSRVTEAFF.

The chain employs TRBV11-3 and TRBJ2-1, with D unclear. This CDR3 region has 13 residues. Germline assignment: CDR1 SGHNT and CDR2 YENEEA. Trimming removed 2 bases at V and 5 bases at J, with 7 bases between. CDR3 sequence: CASSLTNHNEQFF. DNA of the CDR3: TGTGCCAGCAGCTTAACGAATCACAATGAGCAGTTCTTC.

This sequence joins TRBV18 and TRBJ2-7; D is unresolved. Trimming took 1 base from V and 4 from J, leaving 11 bases between them. Germline V gene lookup returns CDR1 KGHSH and CDR2 LQKENI. The CDR3 is 14 residues long. The CDR3 DNA reads as TGTGCCAGCTCACCACTTGAGTCAGGATACGAGCAGTACTTC. As protein: CASSPLESGYEQYF.